This T cell receptor (beta chain) appears in the sequencing data of a study of T cell clones after liver transplantation. Study details: Post-transplant blood was tracked for graft-donor-reactive T cell clones identified in a pre-transplant mixed lymphocyte reaction. Samples came pre-transplant, pre-randomization before withdrawal, and post-randomization after withdrawal ended.

Concerning this clone: Its antigen is not known.

TCRdb keeps only in-frame clones here, not all; method: immunoSEQ multiplex PCR. The sample includes 55,000 or so clones, over 70% of them seen just once. The CDR3 is 15 amino acids. Deletions cut 3 bases from V and 0 bases from J, with 12 bases between. From germline, CDR1 is GTSNPN and CDR2 SVGIG (reference sequence). Findings of the study overall: Graft donor-reactive T cells may have migrated into the graft rather than being deleted.

The chain has TRBV30 and TRBJ1-5; D not certain. Material: CD4+ T cells from blood, obtained before liver transplant. The source is a human donor who received a liver transplant. The CDR3 sequence is CAWRPSQHSNQPQHF. CDR3 nucleotide sequence: TGTGCCTGGAGGCCCTCACAACATAGCAATCAGCCCCAGCATTTT.